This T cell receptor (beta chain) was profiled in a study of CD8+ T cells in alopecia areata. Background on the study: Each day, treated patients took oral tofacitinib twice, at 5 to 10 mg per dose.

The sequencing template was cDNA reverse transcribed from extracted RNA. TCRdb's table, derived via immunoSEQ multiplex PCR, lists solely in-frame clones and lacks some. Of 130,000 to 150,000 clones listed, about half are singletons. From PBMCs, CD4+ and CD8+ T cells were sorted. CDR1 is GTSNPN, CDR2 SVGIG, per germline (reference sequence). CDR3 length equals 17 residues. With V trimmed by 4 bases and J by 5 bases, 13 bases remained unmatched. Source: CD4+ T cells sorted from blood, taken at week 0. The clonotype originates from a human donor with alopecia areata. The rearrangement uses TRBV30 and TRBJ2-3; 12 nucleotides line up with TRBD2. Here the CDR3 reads CAWINKRTSGNEDTQYF. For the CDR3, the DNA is TGTGCCTGGATAAATAAGAGGACTAGCGGGAATGAAGATACGCAGTATTTT.